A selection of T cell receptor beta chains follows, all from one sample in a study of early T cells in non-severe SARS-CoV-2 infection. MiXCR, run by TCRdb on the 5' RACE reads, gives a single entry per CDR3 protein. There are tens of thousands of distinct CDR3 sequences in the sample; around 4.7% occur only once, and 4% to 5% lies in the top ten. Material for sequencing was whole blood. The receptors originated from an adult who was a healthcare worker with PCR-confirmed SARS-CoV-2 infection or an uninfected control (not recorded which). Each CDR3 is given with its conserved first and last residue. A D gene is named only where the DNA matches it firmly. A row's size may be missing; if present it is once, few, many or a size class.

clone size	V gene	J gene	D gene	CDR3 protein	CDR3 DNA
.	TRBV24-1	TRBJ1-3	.	CATSDLSGNTIYF	TGTGCCACCAGTGATTTGTCGGGAAACACCATATATTTT
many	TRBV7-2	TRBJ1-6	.	CASSLASRNSPLHF	TGTGCCAGCAGCTTAGCCAGCAGGAATTCACCCCTCCACTTT
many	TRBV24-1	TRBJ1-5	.	CATSDSRWNQPQHF	TGTGCCACCAGTGATTCCAGGTGGAATCAGCCCCAGCATTTT
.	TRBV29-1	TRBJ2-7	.	CSVAYRETYEQYF	TGCAGCGTTGCTTACAGGGAAACATACGAGCAGTACTTC
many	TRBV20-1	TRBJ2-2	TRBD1	CSARDAGQGTNTGELFF	TGCAGTGCTAGAGACGCCGGACAGGGCACGAACACCGGGGAGCTGTTTTTT
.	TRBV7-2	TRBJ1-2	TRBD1	CASRSNAGGERGYTF	TGTGCCAGCAGATCAAACGCAGGGGGCGAACGAGGCTACACCTTC
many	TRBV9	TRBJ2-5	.	CASSVDPGEETQYF	TGTGCCAGCAGCGTAGACCCGGGTGAAGAGACCCAGTACTTC
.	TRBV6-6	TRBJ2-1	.	CASSYSVRPSYNEQFF	TGTGCCAGCAGTTACTCGGTCCGACCCTCCTACAATGAGCAGTTCTTC
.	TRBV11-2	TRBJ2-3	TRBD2	CASSSGLAGGLTDTQYF	TGTGCCAGCAGCTCGGGACTAGCGGGGGGGCTTACAGATACGCAGTATTTT
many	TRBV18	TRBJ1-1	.	CASSPLGTEAFF	TGTGCCAGCTCACCATTGGGCACTGAAGCTTTCTTT
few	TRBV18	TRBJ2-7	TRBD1	CASSRPGQGVHEQYF	TGTGCCAGCTCACGCCCGGGACAGGGGGTCCACGAGCAGTACTTC
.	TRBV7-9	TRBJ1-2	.	CASSLTSGGVLGPPSLTF	TGTGCCAGCAGCTTAACTTCCGGGGGAGTTTTAGGGCCCCCATCTCTCACCTTC
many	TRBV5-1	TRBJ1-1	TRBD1	CASSLDLGQGGTEAFF	TGCGCCAGCAGCTTGGACCTGGGACAGGGAGGCACTGAAGCTTTCTTT
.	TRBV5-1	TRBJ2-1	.	CASSLLGRANEQFF	TGCGCCAGCAGCTTACTCGGTCGTGCGAATGAGCAGTTCTTC